This TCR beta chain stems from a study of vaccination effects on CD4 cells after COVID-19. Study-level results: Infection- and vaccine-induced clones contracted markedly late after vaccination.

The assay was immunoSEQ multiplex PCR, and TCRdb's table has in-frame clones only and misses some. The sample lists about 76,000 clones; roughly three quarters were seen once. V was pared by 2 bases and J by 10 bases, with 15 bases between. The CDR3 is made up of 14 amino acids. CDR1 is SGHTA, CDR2 FQGTGA, per germline. Comments on this clone: The antigen is undetermined.

Once cultured for about 9 days, the cells underwent separation to obtain CD4+ T cells. This sample comprised CD4+ T cells from PBMCs cultured without peptide, obtained before COVID-19 vaccination. J is TRBJ2-1 and V is TRBV7-3, with D tentatively TRBD2 (6 bases). This sequence was found in a human donor who received a COVID-19 vaccine. The CDR3 sequence: CASSLSGGGREQFF. Written as DNA, the CDR3 is TGTGCCAGCAGCTTATCCGGGGGAGGCAGGGAGCAGTTCTTC.